Below, 12 T cell receptor beta chains from the same sample are listed, as sequenced in a study of blood T cell repertoires in COVID-19 (dated by TCRdb to 2019 to 2021). Libraries were constructed by the immunoSEQ multiplex PCR assay. In its TCRdb copy, this immuneACCESS table keeps in-frame sequences only and misses some clones. Where compared with another copy, unresolved V genes explain less than half of these, and the others have no known cause. The sample has around 19,000 clones on record, roughly 89% of them singletons. The ten biggest clones cover almost 8.5% of the sample. The sequencing input was peripheral blood. The receptor set was obtained from a human donor in a cohort sampled during active COVID-19. The donor label of this sample is uncertain.

The V gene is TRBV5-4, the J gene TRBJ2-7; D is perhaps TRBD1 (7 bases). In germline, CDR1 is SGHNT, CDR2 YYREEE (reference sequence). The CDR3 has 15 residues. V was pared by 4 bases and J by 3 bases, with 17 bases between. DNA for the CDR3: TGTGCCAGCAGCCCCGCTGCAGGGGGGCACTACGAGCAGTACTTC. It translates to CASSPAAGGHYEQYF.

V gene TRBV19 combines with J gene TRBJ1-2; 7 nucleotides match TRBD1. The CDR3 length is 16 residues. The junction had 11 bases not matched to a gene; V was cut back by 4 bases and J by 3 bases. In germline, CDR1 is LNHDA, CDR2 SQIVND (reference sequence). The chain's CDR3 is CASSTGQRNWDYGYTF. The DNA for the CDR3 is TGTGCCAGTAGTACGGGACAGCGAAACTGGGACTATGGCTACACCTTC.

The V gene is TRBV7-8, the J gene TRBJ2-3, with TRBD2 as a possible D gene (6 bases). The ends were cut back, 3 bases at V and 6 bases at J, with 10 bases in the middle. This CDR3 spans 13 amino acids. Germline V lookup: CDR1 SGHVS, CDR2 FQNEAQ. CDR3 region: CASSLGGTDTQYF. DNA for the CDR3: TGTGCCAGCAGCTTGGGGGGAACTGATACGCAGTATTTT.

The V call is TRBV18, the J call TRBJ2-3; TRBD2 aligns across 11 bases. The CDR3 is 16 amino acids. Per germline, CDR1 KGHSH and CDR2 LQKENI. Trimming took 2 bases from V and 2 from J; bases not matched to a gene: 3. For the CDR3, the DNA is TGTGCCAGCTCACCAGGGACTAGCGGCCACACAGATACGCAGTATTTT. As protein: CASSPGTSGHTDTQYF. The full variable domain, its missing parts supplied by reference TRBV18 and TRBJ2-3, is NAGVMQNPRHLVRRRGQEARLRCSPMKGHSHVYWYRQLPEEGLKFMVYLQKENIIDESGMPKERFSAEFPKEGPSILRIQQVVRGDSAAYFCASSPGTSGHTDTQYFGPGTRLTVL.

The chain joins TRBV5-1 to TRBJ2-5, with 11 nucleotides matching TRBD2. The length of the CDR3 is 16 residues. The V segment lost 0 bases and the J segment 1 base; nucleotides outside the gene matches: 2. Germline V gene sequence: CDR1 SGHRS, CDR2 YFSETQ. CDR3 DNA: TGCGCCAGCAGCTTGGGACTAGCGGGGACCCAAGAGACCCAGTACTTC. It is translated as CASSLGLAGTQETQYF. Full variable domain (missing parts from reference TRBV5-1 and TRBJ2-5): KAGVTQTPRYLIKTRGQQVTLSCSPISGHRSVSWYQQTPGQGLQFLFEYFSETQRNKGNFPGRFSGRQFSNSRSEMNVSTLELGDSALYLCASSLGLAGTQETQYFGPGTRLLVL.

The chain joins TRBV2 to TRBJ1-1; D unresolved. The V gene lost 4 bases and the J gene lost 4 bases, with 13 bases spanning the gap. The CDR3 extends over 14 amino acids. The germline V gene has CDR1 SNHLY and CDR2 FYNNEI. The CDR3 sequence: CASSVWEISTEAFF. The CDR3 DNA follows: TGTGCCAGCAGTGTTTGGGAGATCAGCACTGAAGCTTTCTTT.

The rearrangement joins TRBV5-5 to TRBJ1-2, with TRBD1 matching over 9 bases. CDR3 length equals 14 residues. Germline V gene sequence: CDR1 SGHKS, CDR2 YYEKEE (reference sequence). Trimming cost V 1 base and J 5 bases; bases outside gene matches: 3. This CDR3 is CASSLTGGGYGYTF. The CDR3 bases are TGTGCCAGCAGCTTGACAGGGGGCGGATATGGCTACACCTTC.

CDR3 nucleotide sequence: TGTGCCAGCAGCTACCGGGACAGGGGGTCAATACTGAACACTGAAGCTTTCTTT. It encodes CASSYRDRGSILNTEAFF. The rearrangement links TRBV5-4 to TRBJ1-1; 11 positions match TRBD1. V trimming: 3 bases; J trimming: 0 bases; junction bases outside the gene matches: 10. This CDR3 region has 18 residues. Germline V lookup: CDR1 SGHNT, CDR2 YYREEE (reference sequence).

The chain joins TRBV10-1 to TRBJ2-1; D not certain. The germline V gene has CDR1 WNHNN and CDR2 SYGVQD (reference sequence). V lost 7 bases and J lost 5, with 6 bases in between. CDR3 size: 11 residues. DNA for the CDR3: TGCGCCAGCATTCCTCACAATGAGCAGTTCTTC. Translating it yields CASIPHNEQFF.

This clone was found a few times. This chain connects TRBV6-1 to TRBJ1-5; no reliable D call. There are 14 residues in the CDR3. Germline CDR1 reads MNHNS; CDR2 reads SASEGT. Trimming stripped 2 bases from V and 12 bases from J, with 17 bases between. The chain's CDR3 is CASSERPQVGVQHF. The CDR3 DNA reads TGTGCCAGCAGTGAACGACCCCAGGTCGGTGTCCAGCATTTT.

The rearrangement joins TRBV19 to TRBJ2-5; tentatively, D is TRBD2 (6 bases). V lost 6 bases and J lost 10, with 18 bases in between. The CDR3 sequence is 13 residues long. The germline gives CDR1 LNHDA, CDR2 SQIVND (reference sequence). The CDR3 protein is CASRGTPLGDQYF. The CDR3 DNA reads as TGTGCCAGTAGAGGGACTCCCCTAGGTGACCAGTACTTC.

This clone has just a few counts. This rearrangement joins TRBV4-2 to TRBJ1-5; D remains ambiguous. Trimming pared 2 bases from V and 5 bases from J, leaving 16 bases between. The germline gives CDR1 LGHNA, CDR2 YNFKEQ. The CDR3 runs to 16 residues. In DNA form, the CDR3 reads TGTGCCAGCAGCCAAATGCCGAACAAGGGAGATCAGCCCCAGCATTTT. Amino acid sequence: CASSQMPNKGDQPQHF.